The clone carrying this T cell receptor (beta chain) was seen ten or more times. What it binds is not known. Exclusion of a patient resulted from uncontrolled infection, other autoimmune disease, pregnancy or lactation. PBMCs were obtained from 10 ml fresh peripheral blood. The data stem from a study of T cells in Graves' hyperthyroidism and ophthalmopathy. Overall study findings and caveats: In the blood, most expanded thyroid clonotypes above 0.001 appeared as well.

Amplification of TCR beta CDR3 regions used RNA as the template. The TCR CDR3 was amplified in a first-round RT-PCR using the HTBI primer set. A single record per CDR3 protein comes from TCRdb applying MiXCR to the multiplex PCR reads. In the table there are more than 95,000 distinct CDR3 sequences, approximately 50% of which are singletons. This CDR3 comprises 19 residues. V gave up 2 bases and J gave up 1 base, with 21 bases separating them. From germline, CDR1 is SGHTA and CDR2 FQGNSA. The TCR sequence derives from a middle-aged man with Graves' hyperthyroidism. The J gene is TRBJ1-5, the V gene TRBV7-2, with no clear D. Sequenced input: blood. Written as DNA, the CDR3 is TGTGCCAGCAGCTTACTTCCCTTTGGCCCTGGTAGGAGCAATCAGCCCCAGCATTTT. Amino acids: CASSLLPFGPGRSNQPQHF.